This entry describes one T cell receptor (beta chain). Its antigen is not known. This sample was included in a study of T cell responses to AZD1222 COVID-19 vaccine. Study-wide context: Pooled samples include second doses given at about 4 or 12 weeks.

Sequencing used immunoSEQ multiplex PCR; TCRdb keeps in-frame clones, though not all of them. The profile shows about 76,000 clones, about 88% of them singletons. CDR3 length equals 14 residues. V shed 2 bases and J shed 0 bases, with 7 bases lying between them. Per germline, CDR1 SEHNR and CDR2 FQNEAQ (reference sequence). Notes on the study in general: The repertoires were collected only after the peak T cell response.

Specimen: peripheral blood, collected on day 0 of AZD1222 vaccination. This TCR derives from an adult in good health. This chain joins TRBV7-9 and TRBJ1-1; D not certain. CDR3 protein: CASSLSAMNTEAFF. CDR3 nucleotides: TGTGCCAGCAGCTTAAGTGCGATGAACACTGAAGCTTTCTTT.